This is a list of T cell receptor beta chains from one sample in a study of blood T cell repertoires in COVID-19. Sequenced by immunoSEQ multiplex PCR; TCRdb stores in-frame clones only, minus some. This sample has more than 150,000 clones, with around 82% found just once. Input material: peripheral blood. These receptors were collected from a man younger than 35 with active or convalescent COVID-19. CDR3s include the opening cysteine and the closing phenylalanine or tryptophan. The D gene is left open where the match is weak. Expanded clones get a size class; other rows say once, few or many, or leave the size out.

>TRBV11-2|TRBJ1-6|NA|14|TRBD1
CASSWDRVNSPLHF
TGTGCCAGCAGCTGGGACAGGGTTAATTCACCCCTCCACTTT
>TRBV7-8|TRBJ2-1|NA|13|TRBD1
CASSLSDRGTKFF
TGTGCCAGCAGCTTATCCGACAGGGGGACTAAGTTCTTC
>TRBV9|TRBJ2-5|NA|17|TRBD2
CASSVSTSGGSQETQYF
TGTGCCAGCAGCGTCTCCACTAGCGGGGGGTCCCAAGAGACCCAGTACTTC
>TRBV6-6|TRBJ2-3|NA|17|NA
CASSRTRQAPFTDTQYF
TGTGCCAGCAGTCGAACCCGACAGGCACCTTTCACAGATACGCAGTATTTT
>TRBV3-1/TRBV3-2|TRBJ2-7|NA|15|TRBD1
CASSQAPGGGFEQYF
TGTGCCAGCAGCCAAGCGCCAGGGGGCGGTTTCGAGCAGTACTTC
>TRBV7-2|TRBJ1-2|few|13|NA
CASSPDRSYGYTF
TGTGCCAGCAGCCCCGACAGATCCTATGGCTACACCTTC
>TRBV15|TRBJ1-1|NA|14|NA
CATSTLNMNTEAFF
TGTGCCACCAGCACCCTTAACATGAACACTGAAGCTTTCTTT
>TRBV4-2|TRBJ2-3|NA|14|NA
CASSHLGGTDTQYF
TGTGCCAGCAGCCACTTGGGCGGCACAGATACGCAGTATTTT
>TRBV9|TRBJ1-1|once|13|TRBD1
CASSVLDRSEAFF
TGTGCCAGCAGCGTTCTGGACAGGAGTGAAGCTTTCTTT
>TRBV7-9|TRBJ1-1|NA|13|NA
CASSWRAGTEAFF
TGTGCCAGCAGCTGGCGGGCCGGCACTGAAGCTTTCTTT
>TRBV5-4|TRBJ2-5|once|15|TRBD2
CASSRSGRGQETQYF
TGTGCCAGCAGCAGGAGCGGGAGAGGTCAAGAGACCCAGTACTTC
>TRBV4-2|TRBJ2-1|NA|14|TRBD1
CASSQSDRDNEQFF
TGTGCCAGCAGCCAATCCGACAGGGACAATGAGCAGTTCTTC
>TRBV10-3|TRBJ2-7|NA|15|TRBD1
CAISEAGQGVSEQYF
TGTGCCATCAGTGAGGCTGGGCAGGGGGTTTCCGAGCAGTACTTC
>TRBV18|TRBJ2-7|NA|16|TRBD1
CASSPMPGQHSYEQYF
TGTGCCAGCTCACCAATGCCGGGACAGCACTCCTACGAGCAGTACTTC
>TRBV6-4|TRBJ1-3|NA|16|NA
CASRWPQGADGNTIYF
TGTGCCAGCCGGTGGCCACAGGGAGCGGATGGAAACACCATATATTTT
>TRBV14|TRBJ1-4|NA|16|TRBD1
CASSLLGGTGMEKLFF
TGTGCCAGCAGCCTGCTTGGCGGGACAGGGATGGAAAAACTGTTTTTT
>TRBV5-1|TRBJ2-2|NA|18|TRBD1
CASSLMAGGPVNTGELFF
TGCGCCAGCAGCTTGATGGCAGGGGGACCTGTCAACACCGGGGAGCTGTTTTTT
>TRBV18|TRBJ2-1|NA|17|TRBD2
CASSPPQTGGPYNEQFF
TGTGCCAGCTCACCCCCCCAAACGGGAGGGCCTTACAATGAGCAGTTCTTC
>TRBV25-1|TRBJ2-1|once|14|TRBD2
CASSVVGRANEQFF
TGTGCCAGCAGTGTGGTCGGGAGGGCCAATGAGCAGTTCTTC
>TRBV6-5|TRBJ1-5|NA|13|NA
CASSKRRGQPQHF
TGTGCCAGCAGCAAACGTAGGGGGCAGCCCCAGCATTTT
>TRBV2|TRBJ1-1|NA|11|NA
CASQGYTEAFF
TGTGCCAGTCAGGGTTACACTGAAGCTTTCTTT
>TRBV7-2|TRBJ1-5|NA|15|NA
CASSHRGIENQPQHF
TGTGCCAGCAGCCACCGAGGAATCGAAAATCAGCCCCAGCATTTT
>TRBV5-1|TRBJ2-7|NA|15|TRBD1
CASSLPSGGVYEQYF
TGCGCCAGCAGCTTGCCTTCAGGGGGCGTGTACGAGCAGTACTTC
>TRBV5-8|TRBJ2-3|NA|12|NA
CASTGQTDTQYF
TGTGCCAGTACAGGGCAGACAGATACGCAGTATTTT
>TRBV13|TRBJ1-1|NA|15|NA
CASSIRSKMNTEAFF
TGTGCCAGCAGCATCCGGTCGAAAATGAACACTGAAGCTTTCTTT
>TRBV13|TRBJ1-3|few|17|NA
CASSTRGSLFSGNTIYF
TGTGCCAGCAGCACCAGGGGCTCCCTCTTCTCTGGAAACACCATATATTTT
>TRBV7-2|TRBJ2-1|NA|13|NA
CASSSRSESEQFF
TGTGCCAGCAGCTCGCGGTCGGAAAGTGAGCAGTTCTTC